This T cell receptor beta chain was identified during a study of T cell changes during pregnancy in multiple sclerosis. Method: immunoSEQ multiplex PCR; TCRdb's copy keeps in-frame clones and lacks some. The sample includes roughly 63,000 clones, 80% to 95% of them seen just once. V gave up 0 bases and J gave up 1 base, with 7 bases separating them. This CDR3 spans 14 amino acids. The germline CDR1 and CDR2 sequences are LNHNV and YYDKDF (reference sequence). V is TRBV15 and J is TRBJ2-7; D may be TRBD2 (6 bases). This TCR was sampled from a female donor in good health, enrolled as a control in a pregnancy study. This specimen consisted of peripheral blood, obtained in the second trimester of pregnancy. CDR3 in amino acids: CATSREGGSYEQYF. DNA for the CDR3: TGTGCCACCAGCAGAGAGGGAGGATCCTACGAGCAGTACTTC.